Detailed here is one T cell receptor (beta chain). Its matching antigen is unknown. This specimen belongs to a study of cytomegalovirus exposure and HLA in healthy donors. General observations from the study: The authors assumed roughly uniform sequencing depth across donors for presence/absence analyses. Being productive about 90% or about 30% of the time was typical of most TCR beta V segments in an earlier analysis. Reportedly, cytomegalovirus status was diagnosed with high sensitivity and specificity.

PCR amplification relied on 60 Vbeta primers (plus 13 Jbeta primers). The method was immunoSEQ multiplex PCR; TCRdb's version includes in-frame clones alone and lacks a portion of them. The sample carries some 77,000 clones, approximately 80% recorded once. Sequencing was done on a sample of PBMCs. The TCR was taken from a woman aged 50 to 60 in good health and CMV-seropositive.

The CDR3 coding sequence is TGTGCCAGCAGTTACTCGATTCAGGGGGAAAACACCATATATTTT. Translated, it gives CASSYSIQGENTIYF. The chain uses TRBV6-5 and TRBJ1-3; the match to TRBD1 covers 7 bases. V was clipped by 0 bases and J by 6 bases; unmatched bases: 5. Germline V gene sequence: CDR1 MNHEY, CDR2 SVGAGI. The CDR3 consists of 15 residues.